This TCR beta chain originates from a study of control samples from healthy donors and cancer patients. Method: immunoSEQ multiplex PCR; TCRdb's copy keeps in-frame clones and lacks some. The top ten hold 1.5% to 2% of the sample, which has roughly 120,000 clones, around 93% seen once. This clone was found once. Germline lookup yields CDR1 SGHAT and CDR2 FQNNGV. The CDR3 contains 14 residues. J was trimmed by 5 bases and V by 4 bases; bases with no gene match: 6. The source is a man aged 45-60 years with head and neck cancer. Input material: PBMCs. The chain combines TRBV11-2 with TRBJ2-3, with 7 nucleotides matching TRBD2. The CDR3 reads CASSYGGSIDTQYF. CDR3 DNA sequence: TGTGCCAGCAGCTACGGGGGGTCTATAGATACGCAGTATTTT.